The present T cell receptor beta chain was sequenced within a study of T cell changes during pregnancy in multiple sclerosis. Germline-derived CDR1 and CDR2 are MGHRA and YSYEKL. Unmatched junction bases numbered 8, after V lost 4 bases and J lost 5 bases. CDR3 size: 14 residues. The method was immunoSEQ multiplex PCR; TCRdb's version includes in-frame clones alone and lacks a portion of them. This sample has under 95,000 clones, with 80% to 95% found just once. The TCR was taken from a female donor with multiple sclerosis, enrolled in a pregnancy study. The material sequenced was peripheral blood, taken after pregnancy. The chain uses TRBV4-1 and TRBJ2-7, with TRBD2 identical over 7 bases. The CDR3 loop is CASSPGTTVHEQYF. The CDR3 region has the DNA TGCGCCAGCAGCCCCGGGACTACGGTCCACGAGCAGTACTTC.